This record covers a single T cell receptor (beta chain). Its antigen is not yet known. Base qualities are not provided; no much larger clone lies one nucleotide away. This specimen's time point label, interpreted: baseline before first vaccination. The vaccinee samples were drawn from two UK trials, COV001 and COV002, one of which was a single-blind randomized controlled phase 2/3 trial testing AZD1222 (ChAdOx1 nCoV-19) in healthy adults. For TCRbeta chain sequencing, PBMC samples were collected from trial participants at day 0 and at day 28 after the second dose. This specimen comes from a study of T cell responses to AZD1222 COVID-19 vaccine (dated by TCRdb to the early 2020s). As for the study more broadly: AZD1222 recipients whose second dose came at about 4 weeks and those whose second dose came at about 12 weeks were combined into one group, since spike-specific TCR depth and breadth did not differ between the two schedules. TCR sequencing covered over 230 trial participants: 200 to 220 given two doses of AZD1222 and 26 given two doses of MenACWY control vaccine. Enrollment into the trials was organized by age into subgroups of 18-55, 56-69 and 70-plus years, and those subgroups contained roughly 150, 30 and 60 TCR-sequenced participants, respectively. The paper's findings and limits, for the study overall: A significant rise in spike-specific TCR breadth and depth was observed after two AZD1222 doses relative to day 0 and relative to MenACWY recipients. The whole spike protein was spanned by vaccine-associated CD4 TCRs, and dominant responses were seen in regions 160-218 and 743-854. The 56-69-year group was small, and its depth increase did not reach significance, likely because of low power. Reportedly, close to half of the unique spike-specific TCRs recognized epitopes lying outside the regions that are mutated in the B.1.351 and B.1.1.7 variants. Because no samples from the day 14 peak response were available, repertoires could be characterized only after the peak T cell response. Conclusions about previously exposed vaccinees are limited because only 6 or 7 AZD1222 recipients were SARS-CoV-2 seropositive at baseline. Most participants were white British and females outnumbered males, and the authors suggested that clonal diversity may have been underestimated.

The cysteine opens and the phenylalanine closes a CDR3 of 16 amino acids. Kept here is only the CDR3 DNA, which spans 48 bases and is read in frame from base 1. V has 4 bases trimmed and J has 4 bases trimmed; junction bases matching no gene number 9. The germline V gene specifies KGHDR as CDR1 and SFDVKD as CDR2. The CDR3 regions of human TCRbeta chains were subjected to immunosequencing. Under the source paper's analysis protocol: Repertoire TCRs were checked for matches against a reference library of SARS-CoV-2-specific TCRs that had been generated using the MIRA antigen-specificity platform. Breadth meant the fraction of unique TCRs that were SARS-CoV-2-associated, whereas depth meant the fraction of total T cells that were SARS-CoV-2-associated. Using the MIRA data, every spike-specific TCR was mapped to the spike region that the TCR reacted to and assigned to either a CD4 or a CD8 class. Log10-transformed breadth and depth values were compared by one-way ANOVA with Sidak's multiple comparisons tests. Entries here come from immuneACCESS through TCRdb and include only in-frame sequences with V and J called. Some clones fail to appear in such tables; in the studies checked, an unresolved V gene covers under half of the shortfall, and the cause of the remainder is unknown. V, J and clone size are those of that table, while D and trimming were read from the DNA. This sample holds some 110,000 clones; about 90% were observed only once. The top ten constitute approximately 9.6% of the sample.

The V and J segments used are TRBV24-1 and TRBJ2-1; TRBD2 aligns with 7 central bases. Material: peripheral blood, obtained on day 0 of AZD1222 vaccination. This TCR was recovered from an adult in good health. The CDR3 protein sequence reads: CATSDSSGLQYNEQFF. The sequenced DNA: TGTGCCACCAGTGACTCTAGCGGTCTTCAATACAATGAGCAGTTCTTC.